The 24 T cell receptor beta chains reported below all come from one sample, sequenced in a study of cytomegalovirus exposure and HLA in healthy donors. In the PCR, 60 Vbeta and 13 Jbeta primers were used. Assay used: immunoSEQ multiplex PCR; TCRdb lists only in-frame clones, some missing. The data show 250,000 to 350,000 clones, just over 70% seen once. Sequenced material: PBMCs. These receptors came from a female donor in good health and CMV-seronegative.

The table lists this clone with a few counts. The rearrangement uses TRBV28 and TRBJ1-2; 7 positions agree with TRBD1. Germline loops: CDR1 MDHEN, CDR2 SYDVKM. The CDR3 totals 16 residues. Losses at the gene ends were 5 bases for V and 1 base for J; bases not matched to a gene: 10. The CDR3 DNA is TGTGCCAGCAGTCGGGACAGTTACGGGCTTAACTATGGCTACACCTTC. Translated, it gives CASSRDSYGLNYGYTF.

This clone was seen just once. The CDR3 loop is CASSTPIRTGQPQHF. CDR3 sequence (DNA): TGTGCCAGTAGTACCCCTATCCGGACAGGTCAGCCCCAGCATTTT. The gene calls are TRBV19 and TRBJ1-5, with TRBD1 matching over 7 bases. After removal of 4 bases from V and 6 bases from J, the junction contained 9 bases not matched to a gene. Germline values: CDR1 LNHDA, CDR2 SQIVND (reference sequence). The CDR3 runs 15 residues.

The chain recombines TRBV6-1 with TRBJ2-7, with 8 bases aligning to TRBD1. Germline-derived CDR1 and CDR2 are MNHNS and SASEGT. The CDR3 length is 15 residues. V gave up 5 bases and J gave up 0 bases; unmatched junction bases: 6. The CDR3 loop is CASSRETGDSYEQYF. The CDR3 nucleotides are TGTGCCAGCAGTAGGGAGACAGGGGACTCCTACGAGCAGTACTTC.

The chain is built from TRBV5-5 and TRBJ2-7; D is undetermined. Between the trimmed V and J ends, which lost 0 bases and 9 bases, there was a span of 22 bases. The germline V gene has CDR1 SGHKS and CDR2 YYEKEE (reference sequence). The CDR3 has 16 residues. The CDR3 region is CASSLAATLTSNGQYF. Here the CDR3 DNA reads TGTGCCAGCAGCTTGGCGGCTACACTAACGTCTAACGGGCAGTACTTC.

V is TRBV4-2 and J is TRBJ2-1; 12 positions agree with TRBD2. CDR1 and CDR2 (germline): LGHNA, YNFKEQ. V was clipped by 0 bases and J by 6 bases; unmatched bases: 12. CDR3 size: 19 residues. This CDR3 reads CASSQDGLAGGPGSNEQFF. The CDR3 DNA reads TGTGCCAGCAGCCAAGATGGGCTAGCGGGAGGGCCGGGATCCAATGAGCAGTTCTTC.

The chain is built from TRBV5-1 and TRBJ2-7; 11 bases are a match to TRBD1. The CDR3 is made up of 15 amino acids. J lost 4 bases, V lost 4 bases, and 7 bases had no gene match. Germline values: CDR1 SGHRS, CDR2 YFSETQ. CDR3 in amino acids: CASSPWGQGVYEQYF. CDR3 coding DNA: TGCGCCAGCAGCCCCTGGGGACAGGGGGTATACGAGCAGTACTTC.

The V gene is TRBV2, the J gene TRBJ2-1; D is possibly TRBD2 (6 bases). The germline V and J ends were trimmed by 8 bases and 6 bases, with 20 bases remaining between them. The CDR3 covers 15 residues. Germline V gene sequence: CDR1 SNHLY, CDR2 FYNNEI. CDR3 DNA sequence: TGTGCCAGCGGACGACTAGGACCCCTCGGCAATGAGCAGTTCTTC. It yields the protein CASGRLGPLGNEQFF. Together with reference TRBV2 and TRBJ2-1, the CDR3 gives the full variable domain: EPEVTQTPSHQVTQMGQEVILRCVPISNHLYFYWYRQILGQKVEFLVSFYNNEISEKSEIFDDQFSVERPDGSNFTLKIRSTKLEDSAMYFCASGRLGPLGNEQFFGPGTRLTVL.

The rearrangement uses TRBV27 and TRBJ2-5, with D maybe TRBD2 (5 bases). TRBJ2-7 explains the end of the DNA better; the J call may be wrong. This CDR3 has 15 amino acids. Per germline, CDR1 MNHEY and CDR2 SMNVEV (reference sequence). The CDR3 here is CASSLSGGRSDEQYF. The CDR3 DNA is TGTGCCAGCAGTTTATCGGGTGGGAGATCTGACGAGCAGTACTTC.

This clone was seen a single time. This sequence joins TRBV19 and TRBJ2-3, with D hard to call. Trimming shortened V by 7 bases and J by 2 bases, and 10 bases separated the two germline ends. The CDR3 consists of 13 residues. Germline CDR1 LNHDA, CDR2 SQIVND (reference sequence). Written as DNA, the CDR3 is TGTGCCAGTAAGAACAGCTACACAGATACGCAGTATTTT. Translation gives CASKNSYTDTQYF.

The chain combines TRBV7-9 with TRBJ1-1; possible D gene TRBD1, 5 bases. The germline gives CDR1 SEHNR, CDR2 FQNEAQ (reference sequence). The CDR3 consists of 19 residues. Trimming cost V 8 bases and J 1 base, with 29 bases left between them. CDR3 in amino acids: CASSPLRNRRGESNTEAFF. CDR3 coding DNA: TGTGCCAGCTCCCCCCTGCGCAACCGAAGGGGTGAATCGAACACTGAAGCTTTCTTT.

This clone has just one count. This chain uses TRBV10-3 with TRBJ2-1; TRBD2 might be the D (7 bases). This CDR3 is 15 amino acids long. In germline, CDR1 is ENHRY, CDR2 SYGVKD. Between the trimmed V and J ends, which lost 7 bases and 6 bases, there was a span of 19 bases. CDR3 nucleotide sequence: TGTGCCATCAATCACGGGGGGCCGCCTGGCAATGAGCAGTTCTTC. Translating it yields CAINHGGPPGNEQFF.

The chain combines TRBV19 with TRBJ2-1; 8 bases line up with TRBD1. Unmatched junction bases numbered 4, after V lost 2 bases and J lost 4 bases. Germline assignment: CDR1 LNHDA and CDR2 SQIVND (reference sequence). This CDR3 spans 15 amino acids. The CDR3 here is CASSIQGAQYNEQFF. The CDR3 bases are TGTGCCAGTAGTATACAGGGGGCCCAATACAATGAGCAGTTCTTC.

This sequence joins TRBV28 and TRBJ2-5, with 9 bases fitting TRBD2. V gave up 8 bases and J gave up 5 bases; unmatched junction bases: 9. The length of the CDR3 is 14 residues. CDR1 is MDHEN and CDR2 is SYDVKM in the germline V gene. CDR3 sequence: CASGSGSIGETQYF. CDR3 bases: TGTGCCAGCGGTAGCGGGAGTATTGGCGAGACCCAGTACTTC. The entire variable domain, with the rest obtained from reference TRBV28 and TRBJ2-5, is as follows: DVKVTQSSRYLVKRTGEKVFLECVQDMDHENMFWYRQDPGLGLRLIYFSYDVKMKEKGDIPEGYSVSREKKERFSLILESASTNQTSMYLCASGSGSIGETQYFGPGTRLLVL.

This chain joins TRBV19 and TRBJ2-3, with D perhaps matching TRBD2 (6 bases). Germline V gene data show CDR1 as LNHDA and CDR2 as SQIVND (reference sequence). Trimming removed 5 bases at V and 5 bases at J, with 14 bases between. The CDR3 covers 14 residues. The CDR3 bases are TGTGCCAGTAGTCAGTTCACGGAGGGAGATACGCAGTATTTT. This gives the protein CASSQFTEGDTQYF.

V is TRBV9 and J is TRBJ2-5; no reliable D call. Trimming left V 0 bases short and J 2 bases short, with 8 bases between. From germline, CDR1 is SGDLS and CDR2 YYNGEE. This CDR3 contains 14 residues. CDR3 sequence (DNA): TGTGCCAGCAGCGTAGTAATCGGTCAAGAGACCCAGTACTTC. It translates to CASSVVIGQETQYF.

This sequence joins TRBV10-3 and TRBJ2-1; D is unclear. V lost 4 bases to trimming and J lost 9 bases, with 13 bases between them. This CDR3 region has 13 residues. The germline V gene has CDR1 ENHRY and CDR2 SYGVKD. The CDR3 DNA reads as TGTGCCATCAGTGGAGCCTTAGGCGGTGAGCAGTTCTTC. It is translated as CAISGALGGEQFF.

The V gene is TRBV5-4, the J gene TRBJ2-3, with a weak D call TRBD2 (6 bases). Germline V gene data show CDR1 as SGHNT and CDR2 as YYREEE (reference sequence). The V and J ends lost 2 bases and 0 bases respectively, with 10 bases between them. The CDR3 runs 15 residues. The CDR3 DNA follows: TGTGCCAGCAGCTTTGGCGGGGTCAGCACAGATACGCAGTATTTT. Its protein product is CASSFGGVSTDTQYF.

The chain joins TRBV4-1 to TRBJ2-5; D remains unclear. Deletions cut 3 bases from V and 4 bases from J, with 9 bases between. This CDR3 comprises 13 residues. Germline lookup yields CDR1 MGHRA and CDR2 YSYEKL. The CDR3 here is CASSQPGGETQYF. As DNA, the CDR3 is TGCGCCAGCAGCCAGCCCGGTGGAGAGACCCAGTACTTC.

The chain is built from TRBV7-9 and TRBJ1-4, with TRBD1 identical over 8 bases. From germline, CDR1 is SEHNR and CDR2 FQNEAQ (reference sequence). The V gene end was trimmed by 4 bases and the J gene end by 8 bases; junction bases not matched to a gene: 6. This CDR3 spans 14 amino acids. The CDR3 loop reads CASSYLTGDEKLFF. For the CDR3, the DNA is TGTGCCAGCAGCTACCTGACAGGGGACGAAAAACTGTTTTTT. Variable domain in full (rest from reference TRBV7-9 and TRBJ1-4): DTGVSQNPRHKITKRGQNVTFRCDPISEHNRLYWYRQTLGQGPEFLTYFQNEAQLEKSRLLSDRFSAERPKGSFSTLEIQRTEQGDSAMYLCASSYLTGDEKLFFGSGTQLSVL.

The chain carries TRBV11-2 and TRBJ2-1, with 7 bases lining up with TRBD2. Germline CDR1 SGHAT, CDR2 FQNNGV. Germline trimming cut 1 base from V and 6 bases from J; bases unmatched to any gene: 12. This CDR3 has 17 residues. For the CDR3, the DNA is TGTGCCAGCAGCTTAGGGGTCGGCGGGAGAAGGCCCAATGAGCAGTTCTTC. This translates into CASSLGVGGRRPNEQFF. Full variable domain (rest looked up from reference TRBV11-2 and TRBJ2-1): EAGVAQSPRYKIIEKRQSVAFWCNPISGHATLYWYQQILGQGPKLLIQFQNNGVVDDSQLPKDRFSAERLKGVDSTLKIQPAKLEDSAVYLCASSLGVGGRRPNEQFFGPGTRLTVL.

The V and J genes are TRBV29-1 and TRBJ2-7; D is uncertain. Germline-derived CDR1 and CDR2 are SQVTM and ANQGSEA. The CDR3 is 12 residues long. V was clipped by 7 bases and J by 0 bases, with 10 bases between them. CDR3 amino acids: CSAGASSYEQYF. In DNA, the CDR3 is TGCAGCGCCGGAGCTTCCTCCTACGAGCAGTACTTC.

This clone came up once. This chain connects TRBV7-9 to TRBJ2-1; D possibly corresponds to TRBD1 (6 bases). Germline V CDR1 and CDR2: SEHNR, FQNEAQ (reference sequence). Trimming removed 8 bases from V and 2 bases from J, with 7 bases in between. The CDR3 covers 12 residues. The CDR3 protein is CASGTPYNEQFF. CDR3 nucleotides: TGTGCCAGCGGGACACCCTACAATGAGCAGTTCTTC.

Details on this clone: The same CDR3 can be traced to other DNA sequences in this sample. The CDR3, as DNA: TGTGCCAGCTCACCGCGACTAGCGGGACAAGAGACCCAGTACTTC. Protein: CASSPRLAGQETQYF. The rearrangement joins TRBV18 to TRBJ2-5; 11 nucleotides match TRBD2. The CDR3 contains 15 residues. V gave up 3 bases and J gave up 2 bases; unmatched junction bases: 2. Germline CDR1 is KGHSH and CDR2 is LQKENI.

The CDR3 DNA reads TGTGCCAGCCCCAAGGGAGGCAAGAATCAGCCCCAGCATTTT. It encodes CASPKGGKNQPQHF. V and J are TRBV21-1 and TRBJ1-5. TRBV21-1 is deemed a pseudogene. The CDR3 spans 14 residues.